These 26 T cell receptor beta chains originate from one sample sequenced in a study of human T cells and chemical hapten exposure. The time point: patch test 1, 2 weeks after DPC sensitization. Sample treatment: therapeutic diphenylcyclopropenone sensitization with weekly scalp DPC. Each CDR3 protein is one row after TCRdb ran MiXCR on the RACE reads. The data show around 380,000 distinct CDR3 sequences, roughly 4.8% seen once. The specimen comprised whole blood, sampled in connection with sensitization to the hapten diphenylcyclopropenone (DPC). The origin of the receptors is a woman in her forties or fifties with alopecia areata. Some clones in this sample may be carry-over from other donors' samples.

This clonotype was detected ten times or more. The chain joins TRBV9 to TRBJ1-1; 9 positions agree with TRBD1. There are 14 residues in the CDR3. Unmatched junction bases numbered 4, after V lost 3 bases and J lost 4 bases. The germline CDR1 and CDR2 sequences are SGDLS and YYNGEE. CDR3 sequence reads: CASSATGGGTEAFF. The CDR3 coding sequence is TGTGCCAGCAGCGCGACAGGGGGAGGCACTGAAGCTTTCTTT.

This clonotype was observed a few times. The V gene is TRBV3-1, the J gene TRBJ2-5; TRBD1 is a possible D gene (6 bases). Germline loops: CDR1 LGHDT, CDR2 YNNKEL (reference sequence). Trimming pared 7 bases from V and 5 bases from J, leaving 14 bases between. The CDR3 is 13 amino acids. CDR3 loop: CASNPDRSETQYF. DNA for the CDR3: TGTGCCAGCAACCCGGACAGATCTGAGACCCAGTACTTC.

A remark on this clonotype: This could be a read error, since a much larger clone is one nucleotide away. The genes are TRBV5-1 and TRBJ2-7, with D possibly being TRBD2 (6 bases). Germline V gene sequence: CDR1 SGHRS, CDR2 YFSETQ. The CDR3 consists of 19 residues. This CDR3 reads CANSLAAGLRPNVYYEQYF. As DNA, the CDR3 is TGCGCCAACAGCTTGGCCGCGGGACTCCGGCCCAACGTCTACTACGAGCAGTACTTC.

This clonotype was observed at least ten times. This rearrangement joins TRBV5-1 to TRBJ2-3; no definite D call. Germline assignment: CDR1 SGHRS and CDR2 YFSETQ. The V gene lost 3 bases and the J gene lost 1 base, with 12 bases spanning the gap. This CDR3 is 15 amino acids long. CDR3 bases: TGCGCCAGCAGCTCCGCCGGGCCCCGCACAGATACGCAGTATTTT. Encoded protein: CASSSAGPRTDTQYF.

The genes are TRBV7-2 and TRBJ1-2; D is uncertain. This CDR3 is built from 13 residues. Germline-derived CDR1 and CDR2 are SGHTA and FQGNSA. The V end was cut by 1 base, the J end by 3 bases, with 6 bases between. DNA of the CDR3: TGTGCCAGCAGCTTAGAACCCCACTATGGCTACACCTTC. It codes for CASSLEPHYGYTF.

The table lists this clonotype with many counts. The V call is TRBV5-1, the J call TRBJ2-5, with 7 bases that match TRBD2. This CDR3 is 14 amino acids long. Germline loops: CDR1 SGHRS, CDR2 YFSETQ. J lost 5 bases, V lost 2 bases, and 6 bases had no gene match. DNA of the CDR3: TGCGCCAGCAGCTTTGAGCGGGGCGAGGAGACCCAGTACTTC. Translating it yields CASSFERGEETQYF.

This clonotype was detected many times. The gene calls are TRBV2 and TRBJ2-1; unclear D gene. CDR3 length: 15 residues. V was cut by 5 bases and J by 5 bases, with 16 bases left in between. Per the germline V gene, CDR1 is SNHLY and CDR2 is FYNNEI. The CDR3 coding sequence is TGTGCCAGCAGTCTGACGTCAGTCTCTAACAATGAGCAGTTCTTC. It encodes CASSLTSVSNNEQFF.

There are many counts of this clonotype. V is TRBV20-1 and J is TRBJ1-6; no clear D gene. V lost 0 bases to trimming and J lost 7 bases, with 7 bases between them. The CDR3 has 13 residues. Per germline, CDR1 DFQATT and CDR2 SNEGSKA (reference sequence). DNA for the CDR3: TGCAGTGCTAGAGATACATCGAATTCACCCCTCCACTTT. It is translated as CSARDTSNSPLHF.

At least ten counts were recorded for this clonotype. The rearrangement joins TRBV3-1 to TRBJ1-1; tentative D call: TRBD1 (5 bases). This CDR3 has 15 amino acids. V lost 1 base and J 4 bases, leaving 13 bases between the germline ends. CDR1 and CDR2 (germline): LGHDT, YNNKEL (reference sequence). This CDR3 reads CASSQAQSGGTEAFF. The DNA for the CDR3 is TGTGCCAGCAGCCAAGCCCAATCTGGGGGCACTGAAGCTTTCTTT.

This clonotype was recorded many times. This chain joins TRBV27 and TRBJ1-5; D unresolved. Germline lookup yields CDR1 MNHEY and CDR2 SMNVEV (reference sequence). With 4 bases removed from V and 2 bases from J, the gap between germline ends came to 6 bases. The CDR3 loop spans 13 amino acids. The CDR3 DNA sequence: TGTGCCAGCAGTTGGGGTGGCAATCAGCCCCAGCATTTT. Translated: CASSWGGNQPQHF.

This clonotype has ten or more counts. The V and J genes are TRBV20-1 and TRBJ2-7; a possible D gene is TRBD1 (6 bases). Trimming removed 6 bases from V and 5 bases from J, with 14 bases in between. The CDR3 totals 12 residues. The germline gives CDR1 DFQATT, CDR2 SNEGSKA (reference sequence). The CDR3 bases are TGCAGTGCACCTCTACAGGGTAACGAGCAGTACTTC. Translation: CSAPLQGNEQYF.

This clonotype showed up many times. The CDR3 DNA reads TGCAGCGTTGATGAGGGGTATGGCTACACCTTC. This codes for CSVDEGYGYTF. The genes are TRBV29-1 and TRBJ1-2; possibly TRBD1 for D (5 bases). V was pared by 3 bases and J by 5 bases, with 7 bases between. The CDR3 covers 11 residues. In germline, CDR1 is SQVTM, CDR2 ANQGSEA.

The sample holds many counts of this clonotype. The chain joins TRBV6-5 to TRBJ1-5, with TRBD1 matching over 9 bases. The germline V gene has CDR1 MNHEY and CDR2 SVGAGI. Trimming removed 6 bases from V and 2 bases from J; junction bases left unmatched: 2. The CDR3 totals 14 residues. In DNA, the CDR3 is TGTGCCAGCAGACAGGGGGCGGGCAATCAGCCCCAGCATTTT. This translates into CASRQGAGNQPQHF.

This clonotype was observed a few times. The DNA of the CDR3 is TGCAGTGCTAGAGACTCGGGACAGGCCTTTAGCAATCAGCCCCAGCATTTT. Translation: CSARDSGQAFSNQPQHF. The V and J genes are TRBV20-1 and TRBJ1-5; 8 nucleotides align to TRBD1. This CDR3 is 17 amino acids long. With V trimmed by 0 bases and J by 0 bases, 7 bases remained unmatched. The germline V gene encodes CDR1 DFQATT and CDR2 SNEGSKA (reference sequence).

This clonotype was detected ten times or more. This rearrangement joins TRBV6-5 to TRBJ1-1; TRBD1 matches at 8 bases. V was clipped by 6 bases and J by 5 bases; unmatched bases: 11. This CDR3 has 15 amino acids. Germline CDR1 and CDR2: MNHEY and SVGAGI. The CDR3 DNA reads TGTGCCAGCAGCTCAAACCAGGGGGCGAGAACTGAAGCTTTCTTT. It encodes CASSSNQGARTEAFF.

This clonotype was seen ten or more times. The CDR3 DNA is TGCAGTGCGGCCAAGACTAGCGGGACCTACGAGCAGTACTTC. This translates into CSAAKTSGTYEQYF. This chain links TRBV20-1 with TRBJ2-7; 11 positions match TRBD2. Germline trimming cut 6 bases from V and 2 bases from J; bases unmatched to any gene: 6. The CDR3 length is 14 residues. In germline, CDR1 is DFQATT, CDR2 SNEGSKA (reference sequence).

The V gene is TRBV3-1, the J gene TRBJ1-1; 7 nucleotides match TRBD1. Germline CDR1 reads LGHDT; CDR2 reads YNNKEL (reference sequence). The CDR3 is 15 amino acids. V lost 4 bases and J lost 1; bases outside the gene matches: 6. DNA for the CDR3: TGTGCCAGCAGCCTACAGACAGGGCCGAACACTGAAGCTTTCTTT. Its protein is CASSLQTGPNTEAFF.

The V call is TRBV28, the J call TRBJ2-5; D gene uncertain. CDR3 length: 12 residues. Germline V gene data show CDR1 as MDHEN and CDR2 as SYDVKM. The V end lost 2 bases, the J end lost 9 bases, and 10 bases lay between the germline ends. CDR3 residues: CASSLRFSAQYF. CDR3 in DNA: TGTGCCAGCAGTTTAAGGTTCTCGGCCCAGTACTTC. Drawing the rest from reference TRBV28 and TRBJ2-5, the complete variable domain is DVKVTQSSRYLVKRTGEKVFLECVQDMDHENMFWYRQDPGLGLRLIYFSYDVKMKEKGDIPEGYSVSREKKERFSLILESASTNQTSMYLCASSLRFSAQYFGPGTRLLVL.

This clonotype appeared a few times. V gene TRBV28 combines with J gene TRBJ1-3; D gene uncertain. V lost 3 bases and J lost 0, with 6 bases in between. The CDR3 runs 14 residues. Germline-derived CDR1 and CDR2 are MDHEN and SYDVKM. The CDR3 loop reads CASSFTSSGNTIYF. The CDR3 nucleotides read TGTGCCAGCAGTTTTACTAGCTCTGGAAACACCATATATTTT.

This clonotype was found many times. The CDR3 loop is CASSLRTGGAYEQYF. In DNA, the CDR3 is TGTGCCAGCAGTCTCAGGACAGGAGGGGCCTACGAGCAGTACTTC. This chain uses TRBV27 with TRBJ2-7, with D perhaps TRBD1 (7 bases). CDR1 MNHEY and CDR2 SMNVEV come from the germline V gene (reference sequence). The V gene lost 5 bases and the J gene lost 2 bases, with 16 bases spanning the gap. CDR3 length: 15 amino acids.

This clonotype was seen repeatedly, ten times or more. The chain carries TRBV18 and TRBJ1-1, with D tentatively TRBD1 (5 bases). This CDR3 region has 14 residues. V was cut by 3 bases and J by 0 bases, with 8 bases left in between. Germline values: CDR1 KGHSH, CDR2 LQKENI. CDR3 sequence: CASSPSTVNTEAFF. CDR3 bases: TGTGCCAGCTCACCCTCGACAGTGAACACTGAAGCTTTCTTT.

V and J are TRBV28 and TRBJ2-3, with D hard to call. V lost 3 bases and J lost 4, with 8 bases in between. Germline V gene data show CDR1 as MDHEN and CDR2 as SYDVKM. The CDR3 covers 13 residues. The CDR3 sequence: CASSLKVSDTQYF. In DNA form, the CDR3 reads TGTGCCAGCAGTTTGAAAGTCTCAGATACGCAGTATTTT.

In this sample, this clonotype turned up many times. The chain uses TRBV7-2 and TRBJ2-7; maybe TRBD2 (6 bases). CDR1 is SGHTA, CDR2 FQGNSA, per germline. The V gene lost 5 bases and the J gene lost 2 bases, with 13 bases spanning the gap. The CDR3 is 14 residues long. The CDR3 sequence is CASSRGSPPYEQYF. In nucleotides, the CDR3 is TGTGCCAGCAGCCGGGGGTCACCACCCTACGAGCAGTACTTC. The full variable domain, in which reference TRBV7-2 and TRBJ2-7 provide the parts outside the CDR3, is GAGVSQSPSNKVTEKGKDVELRCDPISGHTALYWYRQSLGQGLEFLIYFQGNSAPDKSGLPSDRFSAERTGGSVSTLTIQRTQQEDSAVYLCASSRGSPPYEQYFGPGTRLTVT.

The sample holds many counts of this clonotype. This chain connects TRBV28 to TRBJ2-1; D ambiguous. V was clipped by 8 bases and J by 7 bases, with 6 bases between them. There are 10 residues in the CDR3. Germline-derived CDR1 and CDR2 are MDHEN and SYDVKM. CDR3 residues: CASADNEQFF. In nucleotides, the CDR3 is TGTGCCAGCGCGGATAATGAGCAGTTCTTC.

The table lists this clonotype with a few counts. This chain links TRBV2 with TRBJ1-1; D is unresolved. Germline CDR1 is SNHLY and CDR2 is FYNNEI. The CDR3 length is 13 residues. Trimming left V 8 bases short and J 2 bases short, with 12 bases between. The CDR3, as DNA: TGTGCCAGCTATACCAGCTTAAACACTGAAGCTTTCTTT. This codes for CASYTSLNTEAFF. Filled out from reference TRBV2 and TRBJ1-1, the complete variable domain reads EPEVTQTPSHQVTQMGQEVILRCVPISNHLYFYWYRQILGQKVEFLVSFYNNEISEKSEIFDDQFSVERPDGSNFTLKIRSTKLEDSAMYFCASYTSLNTEAFFGQGTRLTVV.

The table lists this clonotype with many counts. In DNA form, the CDR3 reads TGTGCCAGCAGTTTCCGTCAGCGGCCGTACGAGCAGTACTTC. It codes for CASSFRQRPYEQYF. The chain carries TRBV27 and TRBJ2-7; D may be TRBD2 (5 bases). Trimming removed 3 bases at V and 4 bases at J, with 13 bases between. Germline lookup yields CDR1 MNHEY and CDR2 SMNVEV (reference sequence). The CDR3 length is 14 residues.